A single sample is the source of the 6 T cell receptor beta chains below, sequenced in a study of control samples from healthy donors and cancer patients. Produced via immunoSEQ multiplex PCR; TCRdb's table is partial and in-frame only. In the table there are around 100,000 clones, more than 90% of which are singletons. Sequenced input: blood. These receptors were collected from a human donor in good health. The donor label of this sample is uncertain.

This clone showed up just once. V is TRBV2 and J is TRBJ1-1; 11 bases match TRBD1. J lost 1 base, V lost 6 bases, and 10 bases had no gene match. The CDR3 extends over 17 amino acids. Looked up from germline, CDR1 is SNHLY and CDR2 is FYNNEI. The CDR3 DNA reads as TGTGCCAGCAGGCGGGGACAGGGGGTAGTCGGGAACACTGAAGCTTTCTTT. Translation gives CASRRGQGVVGNTEAFF.

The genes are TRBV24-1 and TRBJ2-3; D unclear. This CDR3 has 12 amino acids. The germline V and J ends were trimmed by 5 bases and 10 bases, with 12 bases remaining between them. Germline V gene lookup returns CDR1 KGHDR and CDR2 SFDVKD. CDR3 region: CATSAGSPAQYF. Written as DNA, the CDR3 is TGTGCCACCAGTGCGGGTTCCCCTGCGCAGTATTTT.

The CDR3 is CASSQDPQNEKLFF. CDR3 nucleotides: TGCGCCAGCAGCCAAGATCCTCAGAATGAAAAACTGTTTTTT. J is TRBJ1-4 and V is TRBV4-1; D is uncertain. There are 14 residues in the CDR3. The germline V gene has CDR1 MGHRA and CDR2 YSYEKL. V was trimmed by 0 bases and J by 5 bases, leaving 7 bases between them.

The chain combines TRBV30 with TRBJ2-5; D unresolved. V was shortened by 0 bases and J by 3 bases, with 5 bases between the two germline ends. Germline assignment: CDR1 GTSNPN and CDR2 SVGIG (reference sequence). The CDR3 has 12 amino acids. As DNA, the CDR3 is TGTGCCTGGAGTGTTACGGAAGAGACCCAGTACTTC. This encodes CAWSVTEETQYF.

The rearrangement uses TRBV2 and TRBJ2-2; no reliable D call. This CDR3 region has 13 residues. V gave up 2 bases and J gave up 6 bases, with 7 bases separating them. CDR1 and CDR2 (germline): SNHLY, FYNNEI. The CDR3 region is CASSETRSGELFF. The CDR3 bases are TGTGCCAGCAGTGAAACAAGATCCGGGGAGCTGTTTTTT.

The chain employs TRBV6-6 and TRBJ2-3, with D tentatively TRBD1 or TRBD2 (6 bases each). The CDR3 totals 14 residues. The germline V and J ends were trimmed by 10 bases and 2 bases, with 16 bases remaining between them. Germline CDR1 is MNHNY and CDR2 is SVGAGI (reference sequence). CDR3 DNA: TGTGCCACCCACCAAGGGGGGAACACAGATACGCAGTATTTT. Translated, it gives CATHQGGNTDTQYF.